The rows below give T cell receptor beta chains drawn from one sample of a study of T cell changes during pregnancy in multiple sclerosis. The data were produced by immunoSEQ multiplex PCR, yet TCRdb's version contains in-frame clones alone and is incomplete. The sample consists of about 21,000 clones, about nine tenths of them appearing once. The specimen comprised CD8+ T cells from peripheral blood mononuclear cells, sampled in the third trimester of pregnancy. These receptors came from a female donor in good health, enrolled as a control in a pregnancy study. CDR3s include the opening cysteine and the closing phenylalanine or tryptophan. A D gene is named only where the DNA matches it firmly. Where a row states a size, it is once, few, many or the class of an expanded clone; other rows omit it.

clone_size | j_call | d_call | v_call | cdr3_aa | cdr3_nt
NA | TRBJ2-2 | TRBD1 | TRBV30 | CAWSRQGNTGELFF | TGTGCCTGGAGTCGACAGGGGAACACCGGGGAGCTGTTTTTT
NA | TRBJ1-1 | TRBD1 | TRBV7-3 | CASSSTGTPNTEAFF | TGTGCCAGCAGCTCGACAGGGACCCCGAACACTGAAGCTTTCTTT
NA | TRBJ2-7 | TRBD1 | TRBV6-1 | CASSDRQGFFYEQYF | TGTGCCAGCAGTGATAGACAGGGTTTTTTTTACGAGCAGTACTTC
NA | TRBJ1-1 | TRBD1 | TRBV4-2 | CASSQNRGNTEAFF | TGTGCCAGCAGCCAGAACAGGGGGAACACTGAAGCTTTCTTT
NA | TRBJ1-1 | NA | TRBV7-2 | CASSTRGTEAFF | TGTGCCAGCAGCACCCGGGGGACTGAAGCTTTCTTT
NA | TRBJ2-7 | NA | TRBV28 | CASSSSASSYEQYF | TGTGCCAGCAGCTCCTCTGCGAGCTCCTACGAGCAGTACTTC
once | TRBJ2-7 | TRBD1 | TRBV6-5 | CASSYTRDRAHEQYF | TGTGCCAGCAGTTACACCCGGGACAGGGCCCACGAGCAGTACTTC
NA | TRBJ1-1 | TRBD1 | TRBV5-1 | CASSFTQGRTEAFF | TGCGCCAGCAGCTTTACACAGGGGAGGACTGAAGCTTTCTTT
NA | TRBJ2-2 | TRBD1 | TRBV7-9 | CASSTWTGSITGELFF | TGTGCCAGCAGCACGTGGACAGGGAGCATCACCGGGGAGCTGTTTTTT
NA | TRBJ2-5 | TRBD2 | TRBV28 | CASSPPFAAGGLYQETQYF | TGTGCCAGCTCCCCCCCTTTCGCAGCGGGGGGATTGTACCAAGAGACCCAGTACTTC
NA | TRBJ2-1 | NA | TRBV11-3 | CASSSAGSYNEQFF | TGTGCCAGCAGCTCCGCGGGGAGCTACAATGAGCAGTTCTTC
NA | TRBJ2-3 | TRBD2 | TRBV4-1 | CASSRTLAGSTDTQYF | TGCGCCAGCAGTCGAACCTTAGCGGGGAGCACAGATACGCAGTATTTT
NA | TRBJ1-1 | TRBD1 | TRBV4-1 | CASSFQGQLTEAFF | TGCGCCAGCAGCTTCCAGGGACAGCTTACTGAAGCTTTCTTT
NA | TRBJ2-7 | NA | TRBV27 | CASRRIGLKHEQYF | TGTGCCAGCAGGCGGATAGGACTTAAGCACGAGCAGTACTTC
NA | TRBJ2-3 | NA | TRBV6-4 | CASSDYSSSTDTQYF | TGTGCCAGCAGTGACTACTCGTCTAGCACAGATACGCAGTATTTT
NA | TRBJ1-1 | NA | TRBV5-5 | CASSLNRGLGTEAFF | TGTGCCAGCAGCTTGAATAGGGGCCTGGGCACTGAAGCTTTCTTT
NA | TRBJ2-7 | TRBD2 | TRBV27 | CASSLIRVAGGYEQYF | TGTGCCAGCAGTTTAATCAGGGTAGCGGGAGGTTACGAGCAGTACTTC
NA | TRBJ2-1 | TRBD1 | TRBV12-5 | CASGLVGGQGGSYEQFF | TGTGCTAGTGGTTTGGTAGGGGGACAGGGGGGCTCATATGAGCAGTTCTTC
NA | TRBJ2-7 | NA | TRBV28 | CASSLTQDRELTHEQYF | TGTGCCAGCAGTTTGACCCAGGACAGAGAGTTGACCCACGAGCAGTACTTC
NA | TRBJ2-6 | NA | TRBV27 | CASSRSAEGYSSGANVLTF | TGTGCCAGCAGTCGTTCGGCTGAAGGATACAGCTCTGGGGCCAACGTCCTGACTTTC
NA | TRBJ2-3 | TRBD1 | TRBV9 | CASSAQGAGTDTQYF | TGTGCCAGCAGCGCACAGGGGGCGGGGACAGATACGCAGTATTTT
NA | TRBJ1-5 | NA | TRBV28 | CASSPRPGRYSNQPQHF | TGTGCCAGCAGTCCCCGGCCGGGTAGATATAGCAATCAGCCCCAGCATTTT
NA | TRBJ2-1 | TRBD2 | TRBV7-9 | CASSPGLAGEQFF | TGTGCCAGCAGCCCGGGACTAGCGGGCGAGCAGTTCTTC
NA | TRBJ2-7 | TRBD2 | TRBV11-2 | CASSFSGGLGGEGLDEQYF | TGTGCCAGCAGCTTCAGCGGGGGCTTGGGGGGAGAGGGGCTGGACGAGCAGTACTTC
few | TRBJ1-1 | NA | TRBV11-2 | CASSLRGEGVGAFF | TGTGCCAGCAGCTTACGGGGGGAGGGGGTCGGAGCTTTCTTT
NA | TRBJ2-5 | TRBD1 | TRBV7-9 | CASSATGGRETQYF | TGTGCCAGCAGCGCTACAGGGGGTCGAGAGACCCAGTACTTC
NA | TRBJ1-1 | NA | TRBV9 | CASSQNLHLPGGRSTEAFF | TGTGCCAGCAGCCAAAACTTACATCTTCCGGGAGGGAGGAGCACTGAAGCTTTCTTT
NA | TRBJ2-3 | TRBD2 | TRBV6-4 | CASSPSGGATDTQYF | TGTGCCAGCAGTCCTAGCGGGGGGGCCACAGATACGCAGTATTTT
NA | TRBJ2-5 | NA | TRBV5-1 | CASSLGAWTERETQYF | TGCGCCAGCAGCTTAGGGGCTTGGACGGAGCGAGAAACCCAGTACTTC
NA | TRBJ2-7 | TRBD1 | TRBV6-5 | CASTAGQGWYEQYF | TGTGCCAGCACCGCGGGACAGGGCTGGTACGAGCAGTACTTC
NA | TRBJ2-2 | TRBD1 | TRBV5-1 | CASQRSGGNTGELFF | TGCGCCAGCCAACGCTCAGGGGGCAACACCGGGGAGCTGTTTTTT
NA | TRBJ2-7 | TRBD2 | TRBV19 | CASSMGGGYEQYF | TGTGCCAGTAGTATGGGCGGGGGCTACGAGCAGTACTTC
NA | TRBJ2-1 | TRBD2 | TRBV19 | CASSILAGEQFF | TGTGCCAGTAGTATCCTAGCGGGCGAGCAGTTCTTC
once | TRBJ1-5 | NA | TRBV23-1 | CASSQSLRQPQHF | TGCGCCAGCAGTCAATCCCTCAGGCAGCCCCAGCATTTT
NA | TRBJ2-1 | TRBD2 | TRBV28 | CASSLGGTGGYNEQFF | TGTGCCAGCAGTTTAGGGGGGACGGGAGGGTACAATGAGCAGTTCTTC
NA | TRBJ1-5 | NA | TRBV7-3 | CASLISGDSNQPQHF | TGTGCCAGCCTTATCTCGGGAGATAGCAATCAGCCCCAGCATTTT
NA | TRBJ1-3 | TRBD1 | TRBV27 | CATRQGPRGTIYF | TGTGCCACCCGACAGGGCCCTCGGGGGACCATATATTTT
NA | TRBJ2-7 | NA | TRBV27 | CASRGPYEQYF | TGTGCCAGCAGGGGGCCATACGAGCAGTACTTC
NA | TRBJ2-7 | TRBD1 | TRBV19 | CASSPGQDYEQYF | TGTGCCAGTAGCCCGGGACAGGATTACGAGCAGTACTTC
NA | TRBJ2-1 | TRBD2 | TRBV29-1 | CSSGLAGGPASEQFF | TGCAGCTCGGGACTAGCGGGAGGGCCGGCCAGTGAGCAGTTCTTC
NA | TRBJ2-7 | TRBD1 | TRBV7-9 | CASSSPTGTASYEQYF | TGTGCCAGCAGCTCACCTACCGGGACAGCCTCCTACGAGCAGTACTTC
NA | TRBJ2-7 | TRBD2 | TRBV19 | CASSASGHLYEQYF | TGTGCCAGTAGTGCTAGCGGGCACTTATACGAGCAGTACTTC
few | TRBJ2-7 | TRBD1 | TRBV15 | CATSWDRAYEQYF | TGTGCCACCAGCTGGGACAGGGCCTACGAGCAGTACTTC
NA | TRBJ2-5 | NA | TRBV11-3 | CASSLGYGEMQETQYF | TGTGCCAGCAGCTTAGGATACGGGGAGATGCAAGAGACCCAGTACTTC
large | TRBJ2-1 | NA | TRBV7-2 | CASTALWSRLFVRNEQFF | TGTGCCAGCACCGCCCTCTGGTCTAGGCTGTTTGTGAGGAATGAGCAGTTCTTC
NA | TRBJ2-1 | NA | TRBV19 | CASSTSGNINEQFF | TGTGCCAGTAGTACATCAGGGAATATCAATGAGCAGTTCTTC
NA | TRBJ1-1 | NA | TRBV7-9 | CASSFPPRGNTEAFF | TGTGCCAGCAGCTTCCCCCCCCGGGGGAACACTGAAGCTTTCTTT
NA | TRBJ1-1 | NA | TRBV4-1 | CASSQDEGNTEAFF | TGCGCCAGCAGCCAAGATGAGGGGAACACTGAAGCTTTCTTT
NA | TRBJ1-1 | NA | TRBV6-1 | CASSERELSGTEAFF | TGTGCCAGCAGTGAACGCGAGTTGTCGGGCACTGAAGCTTTCTTT
NA | TRBJ2-5 | NA | TRBV5-6 | CASSLGGNPRETQYF | TGTGCCAGCAGCTTGGGCGGGAACCCCAGGGAGACCCAGTACTTC
NA | TRBJ2-3 | TRBD2 | TRBV6-4 | CASRPGLGADTQYF | TGTGCCAGCAGACCGGGACTAGGGGCAGATACGCAGTATTTT
once | TRBJ1-2 | NA | TRBV29-1 | CSADNSLPNYGYTF | TGCAGCGCCGACAACAGTCTCCCTAACTATGGCTACACCTTC